The 22 T cell receptor beta chains in this list originate from one sample, sequenced in a study of CD8+ T cells in alopecia areata. Extracted RNA was reverse transcribed into cDNA, the sequencing template. Measured with immunoSEQ multiplex PCR; TCRdb has only the in-frame clones, and not every one. The sample comprises about 150,000 clones, approximately 53% of which are singletons, and roughly 19% rests with the top ten. Sequencing was performed on CD8+ T cells sorted from blood, taken at week 0. Receptors originate from a human donor with alopecia areata.

This clone was seen ten or more times. The genes are TRBV9 and TRBJ2-3, with D hard to call. CDR1 is SGDLS and CDR2 is YYNGEE in the germline V gene. The CDR3 is 13 amino acids. Trimming stripped 2 bases from V and 0 bases from J, with 4 bases between. CDR3 region: CASSVSSTDTQYF. As DNA, the CDR3 is TGTGCCAGCAGCGTTAGTAGCACAGATACGCAGTATTTT.

This clone has just one count. The J gene is TRBJ1-1, the V gene TRBV19, with D perhaps matching TRBD1 (5 bases). The CDR3 loop spans 12 amino acids. CDR1 is LNHDA, CDR2 SQIVND, per germline (reference sequence). V was shortened by 5 bases and J by 5 bases, with 9 bases between the two germline ends. The CDR3 DNA is TGTGCCAGTAGTTCAAGGGGTACTGAAGCTTTCTTT. This codes for CASSSRGTEAFF.

The rearrangement uses TRBV25-1 and TRBJ2-7, with 7 bases matching TRBD1. J lost 6 bases, V lost 6 bases, and 5 bases had no gene match. Germline assignment: CDR1 MGHDK and CDR2 SYGVNS. This CDR3 region has 12 residues. The CDR3 nucleotides read TGTGCCAGCAGCCTGACAGGGCCCGAGCAGTACTTC. Amino acid sequence: CASSLTGPEQYF.

The V and J genes are TRBV5-6 and TRBJ1-1, with a possible D match to TRBD1 (5 bases). The CDR3 has 12 amino acids. Germline CDR1 and CDR2: SGHDT and YYEEEE. V was cut by 4 bases and J by 6 bases, with 10 bases left in between. The chain's CDR3 is CASSPQGSEAFF. The CDR3 coding sequence is TGTGCCAGCAGCCCTCAGGGTTCTGAAGCTTTCTTT.

Concerning this clone itself: Other nucleotide sequences in the sample specify the same CDR3. The rearrangement uses TRBV9 and TRBJ2-7; possibly TRBD2 for D (5 bases). The CDR3 has 14 residues. V was pared by 3 bases and J by 3 bases, with 13 bases between. Germline values: CDR1 SGDLS, CDR2 YYNGEE. Here the CDR3 reads CASSAGGGGYEQYF. The CDR3 DNA reads TGTGCCAGCAGCGCCGGAGGTGGAGGCTACGAGCAGTACTTC.

V gene TRBV6-1 combines with J gene TRBJ2-5; TRBD2 matches at 11 bases. Unmatched junction bases numbered 9, after V lost 4 bases and J lost 5 bases. This CDR3 region has 16 residues. From germline, CDR1 is MNHNS and CDR2 SASEGT. The CDR3 DNA follows: TGTGCCAGCAGTGCCTCGGGACTAGCGGCCAGGGAGACCCAGTACTTC. The encoded protein is CASSASGLAARETQYF.

The chain carries TRBV5-1 and TRBJ1-4; TRBD1 matches 7 bases. The germline V gene has CDR1 SGHRS and CDR2 YFSETQ. The CDR3 runs to 20 residues. With 4 bases clipped from V and 0 bases from J, the junction kept 18 bases outside the gene matches. The CDR3 bases are TGCGCCAGCAGCCGGGAATCCGGGACAGCCAAAACTGCAACTAATGAAAAACTGTTTTTT. Protein: CASSRESGTAKTATNEKLFF.

The V gene is TRBV30, the J gene TRBJ2-7; possibly TRBD2 for D (5 bases). From germline, CDR1 is GTSNPN and CDR2 SVGIG (reference sequence). The length of the CDR3 is 12 residues. V lost 5 bases and J lost 6, with 14 bases in between. This CDR3 is CAWGWASGEQYF. The CDR3 nucleotides are TGTGCCTGGGGGTGGGCGAGCGGCGAGCAGTACTTC.

Only a few counts were recorded for this clone. The sample has other DNA sequences that encode this CDR3 too. The V call is TRBV30, the J call TRBJ1-2; D not certain. CDR3 length equals 11 residues. V was cut by 3 bases and J by 3 bases, with 5 bases left in between. CDR1 and CDR2 from the germline V gene are GTSNPN and SVGIG (reference sequence). The CDR3 loop reads CAWSTDYGYTF. The CDR3 DNA follows: TGTGCCTGGAGCACTGACTATGGCTACACCTTC.

The V call is TRBV14, the J call TRBJ2-7, with no clear D. This CDR3 has 11 amino acids. Germline V gives CDR1 SGHDN, CDR2 FVKESK. Trimming stripped 3 bases from V and 1 base from J, with 1 base between. This CDR3 is CASSHSYEQYF. The CDR3 nucleotides are TGTGCCAGCAGCCATTCCTACGAGCAGTACTTC.

In its sample, this clone was seen a few times. J is TRBJ2-7 and V is TRBV29-1; 9 bases line up with TRBD1. Germline CDR1 is SQVTM and CDR2 is ANQGSEA. The length of the CDR3 is 14 residues. The junction had 9 bases not matched to a gene; V was cut back by 6 bases and J by 3 bases. For the CDR3, the DNA is TGCAGCGTCGTGGGAGGGACAGGGAGCTACGAGCAGTACTTC. Its translation: CSVVGGTGSYEQYF.

This chain uses TRBV30 with TRBJ2-1; D not certain. Trimming cost V 3 bases and J 5 bases, with 14 bases left between them. The CDR3 sequence is 14 residues long. The germline gives CDR1 GTSNPN, CDR2 SVGIG (reference sequence). The CDR3 sequence: CAWRREHRNNEQFF. Here the CDR3 DNA reads TGTGCCTGGAGAAGGGAACACAGAAACAATGAGCAGTTCTTC.

The chain is built from TRBV11-2 and TRBJ1-2; a weak D match, TRBD1 (5 bases). Trimming took off 2 bases at V and 3 bases at J, with 7 bases between the two ends. Germline V gives CDR1 SGHAT, CDR2 FQNNGV. This CDR3 spans 13 amino acids. As DNA, the CDR3 is TGTGCCAGCAGCTTATTACAGGACTATGGCTACACCTTC. This encodes CASSLLQDYGYTF. The whole variable domain, remainder taken from reference TRBV11-2 and TRBJ1-2, is EAGVAQSPRYKIIEKRQSVAFWCNPISGHATLYWYQQILGQGPKLLIQFQNNGVVDDSQLPKDRFSAERLKGVDSTLKIQPAKLEDSAVYLCASSLLQDYGYTFGSGTRLTVV.

J is TRBJ2-7 and V is TRBV7-2; a possible D gene is TRBD1 (5 bases). The CDR3 consists of 15 residues. Germline assignment: CDR1 SGHTA and CDR2 FQGNSA. V lost 5 bases to trimming and J lost 3 bases, with 17 bases between them. CDR3 loop: CASSPTPGSHYEQYF. The CDR3 DNA is TGTGCCAGCAGCCCCACTCCAGGGTCGCACTACGAGCAGTACTTC.

There are a few counts of this clone. The rearrangement uses TRBV10-1 and TRBJ2-1; TRBD2 matches 7 bases. CDR1 WNHNN and CDR2 SYGVQD come from the germline V gene (reference sequence). The CDR3 covers 14 residues. J gave up 10 bases and V 2 bases, and 8 bases lay outside the gene matches. CDR3 DNA: TGCGCCAGCAGTGAGCCCCTAGCGGCTGGGGAGCAGTTCTTC. This encodes CASSEPLAAGEQFF.

This clone was picked up a small number of times. Other DNA sequences of this sample code for an identical CDR3. V usage is TRBV29-1 and J usage is TRBJ1-2; the D is unclear. The CDR3 covers 10 residues. The ends were cut back, 4 bases at V and 3 bases at J, with 3 bases in the middle. In germline, CDR1 is SQVTM, CDR2 ANQGSEA. CDR3 residues: CSVADYGYTF. The CDR3 DNA is TGCAGCGTTGCCGACTATGGCTACACCTTC.

Worth noting for this clone: An end of the junction does not agree with germline; a read error may underlie this. V gene TRBV20-1 combines with J gene TRBJ2-7, with TRBD1 as a possible D gene (6 bases). The CDR3 runs to 10 residues. Germline CDR1 reads DFQATT; CDR2 reads SNEGSKA (reference sequence). DNA for the CDR3: TGCAGTGCTAGGAGGGACACTGAGCACTTC. Amino acid sequence: CSARRDTEHF.

The chain employs TRBV2 and TRBJ2-7; 9 nucleotides line up with TRBD1. The J segment lost 1 base and the V segment lost 8 bases, leaving 9 bases of the junction unmatched. The CDR3 runs 15 residues. Germline V lookup: CDR1 SNHLY, CDR2 FYNNEI. The CDR3 bases are TGTGCCAGCCTTCTCGGACAGGGGATGTCCTACGAGCAGTACTTC. Translated: CASLLGQGMSYEQYF.

There are a few counts of this clone. CDR3 loop: CASSLGGGEQFF. Written as DNA, the CDR3 is TGCGCCAGCAGTTTGGGAGGTGGGGAGCAGTTCTTC. The V gene is TRBV10-1, the J gene TRBJ2-1, with D perhaps TRBD2 (6 bases). The V and J ends lost 5 bases and 10 bases respectively, with 12 bases between them. The germline V gene encodes CDR1 WNHNN and CDR2 SYGVQD (reference sequence). The CDR3 runs 12 residues.

This clone was counted a few times. The chain couples TRBV5-1 to TRBJ2-3, with D unclear. The V and J ends lost 4 bases and 3 bases respectively, with 6 bases between them. CDR1 SGHRS and CDR2 YFSETQ come from the germline V gene. There are 12 residues in the CDR3. The CDR3 spells CASSAYTDTQYF. The CDR3 nucleotides read TGCGCCAGCAGCGCGTATACAGATACGCAGTATTTT.

The chain couples TRBV19 to TRBJ2-5; no clear D gene. The CDR3 runs 13 residues. Trimming removed 4 bases from V and 2 bases from J, with 8 bases in between. The germline V gene has CDR1 LNHDA and CDR2 SQIVND (reference sequence). The CDR3 is CASSNTVQETQYF. The CDR3 bases are TGTGCCAGTAGTAACACAGTTCAAGAGACCCAGTACTTC. The full variable domain, completed using reference TRBV19 and TRBJ2-5, is DGGITQSPKYLFRKEGQNVTLSCEQNLNHDAMYWYRQDPGQGLRLIYYSQIVNDFQKGDIAEGYSVSREKKESFPLTVTSAQKNPTAFYLCASSNTVQETQYFGPGTRLLVL.

This clone was seen just once. V usage is TRBV4-3 and J usage is TRBJ2-5; tentative D call: TRBD1 (5 bases). Germline values: CDR1 LGHNA, CDR2 YSLEER. The CDR3 is 16 residues long. Trimming left V 0 bases short and J 4 bases short, with 15 bases between. DNA of the CDR3: TGCGCCAGCAGCCAAGATAGGACACTCTGGGGAGAGACCCAGTACTTC. This sequence encodes CASSQDRTLWGETQYF.